Presented here are 12 T cell receptor beta chains from one specimen sequenced in a study of T cells in Graves' hyperthyroidism and ophthalmopathy. TCR beta CDR3 regions were amplified from RNA. Carried out on the TCR CDR3, a first-round RT-PCR used the HTBI primer set. From the multiplex PCR reads, TCRdb called clonotypes with MiXCR, one entry per CDR3 protein. The sample has about 350,000 distinct CDR3 sequences, about a sixth seen once; the top ten hold around 35%. The material sequenced was blood. The source is a young woman with Graves' hyperthyroidism that later progressed to Graves' ophthalmopathy.

This clonotype was seen many times. The V and J genes are TRBV29-1 and TRBJ2-1, with D maybe TRBD2 (6 bases). V shed 0 bases and J shed 10 bases, with 13 bases lying between them. This CDR3 comprises 13 residues. Germline-derived CDR1 and CDR2 are SQVTM and ANQGSEA. CDR3 bases: TGCAGCGTTGAAGAGGCGGGACCCCCCGAGCAGTTCTTC. This translates into CSVEEAGPPEQFF.

The DNA of the CDR3 is TGTGCCAGCAGGAGGGATGTAGGCCAAGAGACCCAGTACTTC. Protein product: CASRRDVGQETQYF. V and J are TRBV12-3 or TRBV12-4 and TRBJ2-5; the D gene is possibly TRBD2 (5 bases). The ends were cut back, 6 bases at V and 1 base at J, with 12 bases in the middle. The length of the CDR3 is 14 residues.

This chain joins TRBV19 and TRBJ1-4; maybe TRBD1 (6 bases). CDR1 and CDR2 from the germline V gene are LNHDA and SQIVND (reference sequence). Trimming cost V 3 bases and J 4 bases, with 15 bases left between them. The CDR3 totals 16 residues. This chain's CDR3 is CASSMRRPGDNEKLFF. DNA for the CDR3: TGTGCCAGTAGTATGCGAAGGCCAGGGGATAATGAAAAACTGTTTTTT.

The chain joins TRBV29-1 to TRBJ2-1; the D call may be TRBD1 or TRBD2 (6 bases each). Germline V gene sequence: CDR1 SQVTM, CDR2 ANQGSEA. V was pared by 7 bases and J by 7 bases, with 23 bases between. CDR3 length equals 15 residues. DNA for the CDR3: TGCAGCGGTCGGGGGCCAGGGAATGAGGGGAATGAGCAGTTCTTC. Protein: CSGRGPGNEGNEQFF.

In its sample, this clonotype was seen many times. The chain uses TRBV6-1 and TRBJ2-7, with 12 bases identical to TRBD2. The V gene's germline CDR1 is MNHNS and CDR2 SASEGT. CDR3 size: 14 residues. The trim removed 4 bases at V and 6 bases at J, leaving 4 bases unmatched. Here the CDR3 reads CASSGLAGVSEQYF. DNA of the CDR3: TGTGCCAGCAGTGGACTAGCGGGAGTCAGCGAGCAGTACTTC.

This clonotype was detected ten times or more. The V gene is TRBV5-5, the J gene TRBJ2-1, with D uncertain. V shed 6 bases and J shed 5 bases, with 12 bases lying between them. Germline V gene sequence: CDR1 SGHKS, CDR2 YYEKEE (reference sequence). The CDR3 runs 13 residues. CDR3 region: CASTPRLDNEQFF. The CDR3 coding sequence is TGTGCCAGCACCCCCCGTCTCGACAATGAGCAGTTCTTC.

The rearrangement joins TRBV9 to TRBJ1-2; 7 bases match TRBD1. Germline V lookup: CDR1 SGDLS, CDR2 YYNGEE. CDR3 length equals 13 residues. V was clipped by 3 bases and J by 2 bases; unmatched bases: 1. The CDR3 sequence is CASSATGNYGYTF. The CDR3 DNA reads as TGTGCCAGCAGCGCGACAGGGAACTATGGCTACACCTTC.

This clonotype was counted at least ten times. In DNA, the CDR3 is TGTGCCAGCAGCCCCACCGGACAGTCCTACAATGAGCAGTTCTTC. Translation gives CASSPTGQSYNEQFF. The chain employs TRBV13 and TRBJ2-1, with D perhaps matching TRBD1 (6 bases). This CDR3 has 15 amino acids. Deletions cut 5 bases from V and 1 base from J, with 12 bases between. Germline assignment: CDR1 PRHDT and CDR2 FYEKMQ (reference sequence).

This clonotype was observed at least ten times. The chain employs TRBV28 and TRBJ2-3; tentatively, D is TRBD2 (5 bases). Between the trimmed V and J ends, which lost 9 bases and 0 bases, there was a span of 13 bases. The length of the CDR3 is 14 residues. Germline CDR1 reads MDHEN; CDR2 reads SYDVKM. CDR3 loop: CASRADFSTDTQYF. The CDR3 region has the DNA TGTGCCAGTCGAGCGGACTTTAGCACAGATACGCAGTATTTT.

In its sample, this clonotype was seen many times. This chain links TRBV3-1 with TRBJ2-7; no firm D call. The CDR3 covers 14 residues. V shed 1 base and J shed 4 bases, with 11 bases lying between them. The germline V gene has CDR1 LGHDT and CDR2 YNNKEL (reference sequence). The DNA of the CDR3 is TGTGCCAGCAGCCAAGGGTTTCGTGCGTACGAGCAGTACTTC. Translated, it gives CASSQGFRAYEQYF.

The CDR3 region is CASSPDRVGTEAFF. CDR3 nucleotide sequence: TGCGCCAGCAGCCCGGACAGGGTGGGCACTGAAGCTTTCTTT. The gene calls are TRBV5-1 and TRBJ1-1; 8 nucleotides align to TRBD1. Unmatched junction bases numbered 6, after V lost 4 bases and J lost 4 bases. Germline CDR1 and CDR2: SGHRS and YFSETQ. The CDR3 covers 14 residues.

V is TRBV5-1 and J is TRBJ2-7; 7 bases map to TRBD1. V gave up 1 base and J gave up 7 bases; unmatched junction bases: 5. The length of the CDR3 is 13 residues. Germline V gene sequence: CDR1 SGHRS, CDR2 YFSETQ. CDR3: CASSLLSRGEQYF. The CDR3, as DNA: TGCGCCAGCAGCTTGCTATCCAGGGGGGAGCAGTACTTC.